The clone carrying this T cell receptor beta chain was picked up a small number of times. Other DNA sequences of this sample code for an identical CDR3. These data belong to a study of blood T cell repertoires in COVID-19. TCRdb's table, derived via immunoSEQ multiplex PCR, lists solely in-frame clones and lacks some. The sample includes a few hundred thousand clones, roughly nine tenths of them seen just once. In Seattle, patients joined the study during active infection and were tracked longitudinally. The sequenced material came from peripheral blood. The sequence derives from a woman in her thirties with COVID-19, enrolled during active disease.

The CDR3 DNA is TGTGCCAGTAGTACGACAGTGAACACTGAAGCTTTCTTT. It is translated as CASSTTVNTEAFF. The chain combines TRBV19 with TRBJ1-1, with D possibly matching TRBD1 (5 bases). Trimming pared 4 bases from V and 0 bases from J, leaving 6 bases between. CDR3 size: 13 residues. Germline CDR1 is LNHDA and CDR2 is SQIVND (reference sequence).